The present entry profiles one TCR beta chain with its context. Its matching antigen is unknown. Extracted from the samples, RNA was reverse transcribed into cDNA to serve as the sequencing template. Data came from immunoSEQ multiplex PCR; TCRdb stores just in-frame clones and leaves some out. The sample lists 150,000 to 160,000 clones, 45% to 60% occurring once. CDR1 and CDR2 (germline): SGDLS, YYNGEE. CDR3 size: 15 residues. V was clipped by 4 bases and J by 3 bases; unmatched bases: 3. This entry comes from a study of CD8+ T cells in alopecia areata. Study-level information: Treated individuals took tofacitinib by mouth, 5 to 10 mg twice daily. Patients in the study were on tofacitinib for 6 to 18 months, then off it for 6 months. Overall study findings and caveats: More clonal than normal scalp was lesional scalp, particularly alopecia totalis/universalis.

This sequence originates from a human donor with alopecia areata. The chain carries TRBV9 and TRBJ2-5; TRBD2 matches 13 bases. The sample was CD8+ T cells sorted from blood, taken at week 0. The CDR3 is CASSLGLAGEETQYF. CDR3 DNA: TGTGCCAGCAGCCTAGGACTAGCGGGGGAAGAGACCCAGTACTTC.